Listed below are T cell receptor beta chains from one sample, sequenced in a study of cytomegalovirus exposure and HLA in healthy donors. Only in-frame clones appear in the TCRdb table, and some are missing; sequencing was by immunoSEQ multiplex PCR. Among over 100,000 clones, about 10% were seen once, and the ten largest hold roughly 7%. Sequences were obtained from PBMCs. All receptors derive from a woman aged 40 to 50 in good health and CMV-seropositive. Both conserved end residues are part of each CDR3. A D gene is named only where the DNA matches it firmly. Clone sizes are given selectively: once, few, many, or a class where the clone is expanded.

length: 14; D: NA; V: TRBV14; size: NA; J: TRBJ1-1; CDR3: CASSHSQGNTEAFF; DNA: TGTGCCAGCAGCCATAGTCAGGGTAACACTGAAGCTTTCTTT
length: 15; D: TRBD1; V: TRBV25-1; size: few; J: TRBJ2-7; CDR3: CASSERTGTIDEQYF; DNA: TGTGCCAGCAGTGAAAGGACAGGGACGATCGACGAGCAGTACTTC
length: 15; D: TRBD1; V: TRBV6-1; size: NA; J: TRBJ1-4; CDR3: CASRFRDRNNEKLFF; DNA: TGTGCCAGCAGATTCCGGGACAGGAATAATGAAAAACTGTTTTTT
length: 16; D: TRBD1; V: TRBV7-2; size: few; J: TRBJ2-2; CDR3: CASSIIQGARVGELFF; DNA: TGTGCCAGCAGCATAATACAGGGGGCTCGGGTCGGGGAGCTGTTTTTT
length: 14; D: NA; V: TRBV11-2; size: NA; J: TRBJ1-2; CDR3: CASSYNQQGSGYTF; DNA: TGTGCCAGCAGCTACAATCAACAGGGAAGCGGCTACACCTTC
length: 13; D: NA; V: TRBV2; size: few; J: TRBJ1-5; CDR3: CASSPGHGQPQHF; DNA: TGTGCCAGCAGCCCGGGACACGGGCAGCCCCAGCATTTT
length: 11; D: NA; V: TRBV20-1; size: NA; J: TRBJ1-3; CDR3: CSASSGNTIYF; DNA: TGCAGTGCTAGCAGTGGAAACACCATATATTTT
length: 16; D: TRBD2; V: TRBV5-4; size: few; J: TRBJ2-3; CDR3: CASSNGLAGATDTQYF; DNA: TGTGCCAGCAGCAACGGACTAGCGGGGGCTACAGATACGCAGTATTTT
length: 15; D: TRBD1; V: TRBV7-2; size: NA; J: TRBJ2-2; CDR3: CASSTRQGSTGELFF; DNA: TGTGCCAGCAGCACGCGACAGGGGAGCACCGGGGAGCTGTTTTTT
length: 13; D: TRBD1; V: TRBV6-1; size: NA; J: TRBJ1-2; CDR3: CASTPGTGGGYTF; DNA: TGTGCCAGCACTCCAGGGACAGGGGGAGGCTACACCTTC
length: 13; D: NA; V: TRBV27; size: NA; J: TRBJ1-6; CDR3: CASSLGGVSPLHF; DNA: TGTGCCAGCAGTTTAGGGGGGGTCTCACCCCTCCACTTT